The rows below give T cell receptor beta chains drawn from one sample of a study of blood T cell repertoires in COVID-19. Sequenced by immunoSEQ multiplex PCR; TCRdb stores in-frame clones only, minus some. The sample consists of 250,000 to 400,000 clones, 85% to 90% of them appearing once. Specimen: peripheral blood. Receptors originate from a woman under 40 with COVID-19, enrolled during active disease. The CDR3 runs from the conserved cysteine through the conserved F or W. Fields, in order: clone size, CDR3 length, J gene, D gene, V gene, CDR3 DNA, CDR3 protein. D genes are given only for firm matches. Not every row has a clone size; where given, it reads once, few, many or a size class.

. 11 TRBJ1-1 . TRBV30 TGTGCCTTCGGACAGAACACTGAAGCTTTCTTT CAFGQNTEAFF
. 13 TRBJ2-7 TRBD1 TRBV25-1 TGTGCCAGCAGTGACCTGGGGACAGTCGAGCAGTACTTC CASSDLGTVEQYF
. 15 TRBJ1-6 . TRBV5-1 TGCGCCAGCAGCTTGGGGACAGAGACTAATTCACCCCTCCACTTT CASSLGTETNSPLHF
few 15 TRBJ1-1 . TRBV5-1 TGCGCCAGCAGCCCGGGGGACGCCTTGAACACTGAAGCTTTCTTT CASSPGDALNTEAFF
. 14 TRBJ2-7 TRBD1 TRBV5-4 TGTGCCAGCAGCCACGGGACAGTCGGCTACGAGCAGTACTTC CASSHGTVGYEQYF
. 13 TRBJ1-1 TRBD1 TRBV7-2 TGTGCCAGCAGCTTGGGACAGACCACTGAAGCTTTCTTT CASSLGQTTEAFF
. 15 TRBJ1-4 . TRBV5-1 TGCGCCAGCAGGGCCTCGGGGAGGTCCGATGAAAAACTGTTTTTT CASRASGRSDEKLFF
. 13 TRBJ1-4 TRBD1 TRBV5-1 TGCGCCAGCAGCTTGTGGACAGGGGAAAAACTGTTTTTT CASSLWTGEKLFF
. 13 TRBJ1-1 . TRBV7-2 TGTGCCAGCAGCGTCACAGAGAACACTGAAGCTTTCTTT CASSVTENTEAFF
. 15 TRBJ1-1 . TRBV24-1 TGTGCCACCTCCGACTCAGCAGGGGCCCCCCAGGGAGCTTTCTTT CATSDSAGAPQGAFF
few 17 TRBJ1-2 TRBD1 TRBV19 TGTGCCAGTAGTATCGATGGGACAGGGAAGGCCCCTTATGGCTACACCTTC CASSIDGTGKAPYGYTF
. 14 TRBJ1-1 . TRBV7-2 TGTGCCAGCAGCTTAGATTGGGGCAGCACTGAAGCTTTCTTT CASSLDWGSTEAFF
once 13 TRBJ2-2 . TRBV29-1 TGCAGCGTTGAGCGGGGAGACACCGGGGAGCTGTTTTTT CSVERGDTGELFF
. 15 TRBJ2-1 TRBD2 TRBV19 TGTGCCAGTAGTACGGGACTAGCGGGTAACAATGAGCAGTTCTTC CASSTGLAGNNEQFF
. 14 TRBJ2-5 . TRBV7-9 TGTGCCAGCAGCTTAATGGGGCAGGATGTGACCCAGTACTTC CASSLMGQDVTQYF
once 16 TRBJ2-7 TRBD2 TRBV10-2 TGCGCCAGCAACCCCGCCGGGACTAGTGGTAACTACGAGCAGTACTTC CASNPAGTSGNYEQYF
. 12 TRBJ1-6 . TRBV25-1 TGTGCCAGCAGATTACAGAATTCACCCCTCCACTTT CASRLQNSPLHF
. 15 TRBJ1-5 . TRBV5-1 TGCGCCAGCAGCCGGGACACCGGAAGCAATCAGCCCCAGCATTTT CASSRDTGSNQPQHF
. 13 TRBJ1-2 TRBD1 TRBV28 TGTGCCAGCAGTAAGACAGGGCTTTATGGCTACACCTTC CASSKTGLYGYTF
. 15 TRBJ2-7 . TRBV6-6 TGTGCCAGCAGTTACGAGGGAGGCCTCTCCTACGAGCAGTACTTC CASSYEGGLSYEQYF
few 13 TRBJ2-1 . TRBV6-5 TGTGCCAGCAGGGGCACGGGGGGCAGGGAGCAGTTCTTC CASRGTGGREQFF
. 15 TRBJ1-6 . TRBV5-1 TGCGCCAGCAGCCTACTGAGACAAGGTGATTCACCCCTCCACTTT CASSLLRQGDSPLHF
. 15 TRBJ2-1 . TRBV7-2 TGTGCCAGCAGCTTATCTGTCGGAGAGCACAATGAGCAGTTCTTC CASSLSVGEHNEQFF
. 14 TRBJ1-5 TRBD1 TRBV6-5 TGTGCCAGCAGTTCGTCGACAGGGGATCAGCCCCAGCATTTT CASSSSTGDQPQHF
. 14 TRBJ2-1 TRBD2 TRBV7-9 TGTGCCAGCAGCGCTGGGACTAGCGGAGGTGAGCAGTTCTTC CASSAGTSGGEQFF
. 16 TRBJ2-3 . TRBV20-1 TGCAGTGCTAGTGACGTCGGCGGGGTGAGCACAGATACGCAGTATTTT CSASDVGGVSTDTQYF
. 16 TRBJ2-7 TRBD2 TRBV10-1 TGCGCCAGCAGTGAGTCGATGGGGACTAGCGGGATCGCGCAGTACTTC CASSESMGTSGIAQYF
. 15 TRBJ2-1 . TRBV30 TGTGCCTGGAGTCTCTCTAAGAACTCCTACAATGAGCAGTTCTTC CAWSLSKNSYNEQFF
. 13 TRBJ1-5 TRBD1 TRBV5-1 TGCGCCAGCAGCTTCGGACAGGATCAGCCCCAGCATTTT CASSFGQDQPQHF
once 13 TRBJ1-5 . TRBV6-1 TGTGCCAGCAGTGACAGAGGGAAACAGCCCCAGCATTTT CASSDRGKQPQHF
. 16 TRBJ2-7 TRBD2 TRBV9 TGTGCCAGCAGCCCACTAGCGGGAGGGACCTCCTACGAGCAGTACTTC CASSPLAGGTSYEQYF
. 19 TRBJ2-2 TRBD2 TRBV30 TGTGCCTGGAAAACTATGACGGGACTAGCGGGAGGCGACACCGGGGAGCTGTTTTTT CAWKTMTGLAGGDTGELFF
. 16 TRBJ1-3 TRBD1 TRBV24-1 TGTGCCACCAGTGATCCAGGGGGAAGCTCTGGAAACACCATATATTTT CATSDPGGSSGNTIYF
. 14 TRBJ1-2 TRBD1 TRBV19 TGTGCCAGTAGTTCAAGGACAGGGGGCTATGGCTACACCTTC CASSSRTGGYGYTF
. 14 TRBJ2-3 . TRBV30 TGTGCCTGGAGTGGCGGGGAAAGGTCAGATACGCAGTATTTT CAWSGGERSDTQYF
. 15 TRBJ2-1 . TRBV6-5 TGTGCCAGCAGCCGCTCCCCCGGGGTCGGGAATGAGCAGTTCTTC CASSRSPGVGNEQFF
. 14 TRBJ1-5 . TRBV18 TGTGCCAGCTCACCAGGTACAGAAAATCAGCCCCAGCATTTT CASSPGTENQPQHF
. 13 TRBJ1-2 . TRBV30 TGTGCCTGGAGTGTACGGGGGGCCTATGGCTACACCTTC CAWSVRGAYGYTF
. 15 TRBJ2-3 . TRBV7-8 TGTGCCAGCAGCTTGCAGGAGTTGATGGGGCTGACGCAGTATTTT CASSLQELMGLTQYF
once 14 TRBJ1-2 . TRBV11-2 TGTGCCAGCAGCTTAGATGGGGGAGGCTATGGCTACACCTTC CASSLDGGGYGYTF
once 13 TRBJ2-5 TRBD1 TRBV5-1 TGCGCCAGCAGCCCGGACAGGGTTCAGACCCAGTACTTC CASSPDRVQTQYF
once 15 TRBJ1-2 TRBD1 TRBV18 TGTGCCAGCTCACTGACAGGGGAGGATGAATTGGGCTACACCTTC CASSLTGEDELGYTF
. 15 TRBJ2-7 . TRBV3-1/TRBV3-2 TGTGCCAGCAGCCAAGTTTCCGGAGCCCCGTACGAGCAGTACTTC CASSQVSGAPYEQYF
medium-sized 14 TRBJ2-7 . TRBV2 TGTGCCAGCAGTGGGGGGAGGCGGACGAACGAGCAGTACTTC CASSGGRRTNEQYF
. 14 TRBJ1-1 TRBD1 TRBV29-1 TGCAGCGTTCTGGGACAGGGGATGAACACTGAAGCTTTCTTT CSVLGQGMNTEAFF
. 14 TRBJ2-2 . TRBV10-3 TGTGCCATCAGCGAAGACAGAAACACCGGGGAGCTGTTTTTT CAISEDRNTGELFF
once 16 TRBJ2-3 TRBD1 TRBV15 TGTGCCACCAGCATGGCTCGGGGACAGGGGACATATACGCAGTATTTT CATSMARGQGTYTQYF
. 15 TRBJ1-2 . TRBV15 TGTGCCACCAGCAGAGAGAAGGGGGCTAACTATGGCTACACCTTC CATSREKGANYGYTF
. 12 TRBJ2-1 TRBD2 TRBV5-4 TGTGCCAGCAGCCCCGGGGGGTACTTTCAGTTCTTC CASSPGGYFQFF
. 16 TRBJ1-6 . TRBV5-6 TGTGCCAGCAGCTTGGCGTCCGGGACAAGCTATTCACCCCTCCACTTT CASSLASGTSYSPLHF
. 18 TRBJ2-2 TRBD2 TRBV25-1 TGTGCCAGCAGTGCCCCCCGGGGGGGGACGGTGAACACCGGGGAGCTGTTTTTT CASSAPRGGTVNTGELFF
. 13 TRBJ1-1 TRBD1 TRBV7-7 TGTGCCAGCAGCGCGAGACAGGGGGATAAAGCTTTCTTT CASSARQGDKAFF
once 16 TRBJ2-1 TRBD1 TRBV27 TGTGCCAGCAGTTTATTGTTGGGACAGGGGGTCGATGAGCAGTTCTTC CASSLLLGQGVDEQFF
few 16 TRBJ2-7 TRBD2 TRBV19 TGTGCCAGTAGTTCCCGGACTAGCGGGATTCTATACGAGCAGTACTTC CASSSRTSGILYEQYF
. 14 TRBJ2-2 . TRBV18 TGTGCCAGCTCCCAAGGGGTCTACACCGGGGAGCTGTTTTTT CASSQGVYTGELFF
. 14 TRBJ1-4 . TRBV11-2 TGTGCCAGCAGCTTCCGGGGACTTAATGAAAAACTGTTTTTT CASSFRGLNEKLFF
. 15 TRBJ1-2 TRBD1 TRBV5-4 TGTGCCAGCAGCTTGTGGACAGGAGCCAACTATGGCTACACCTTC CASSLWTGANYGYTF
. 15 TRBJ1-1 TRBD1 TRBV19 TGTGCCAGTAGTTTCGTCGGACAGGGGGGCACTGAAGCTTTCTTT CASSFVGQGGTEAFF
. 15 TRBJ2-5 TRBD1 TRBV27 TGTGCCAGCAGTTTATATCAGGGGGCCCATGAGACCCAGTACTTC CASSLYQGAHETQYF
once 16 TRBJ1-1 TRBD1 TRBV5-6 TGTGCCAGCAGCTTGGACGGGACAGGGGGATTCACTGAAGCTTTCTTT CASSLDGTGGFTEAFF